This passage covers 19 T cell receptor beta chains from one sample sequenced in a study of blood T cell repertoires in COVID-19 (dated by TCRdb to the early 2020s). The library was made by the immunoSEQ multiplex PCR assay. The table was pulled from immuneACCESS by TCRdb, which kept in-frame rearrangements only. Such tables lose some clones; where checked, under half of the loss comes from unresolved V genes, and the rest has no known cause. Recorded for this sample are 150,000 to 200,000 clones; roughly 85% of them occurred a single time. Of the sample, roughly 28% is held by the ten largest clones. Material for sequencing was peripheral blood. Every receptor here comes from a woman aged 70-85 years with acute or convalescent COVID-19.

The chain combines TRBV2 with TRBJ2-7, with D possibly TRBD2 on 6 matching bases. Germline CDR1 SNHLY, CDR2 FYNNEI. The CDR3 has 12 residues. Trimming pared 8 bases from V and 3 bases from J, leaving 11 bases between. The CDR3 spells CASEGGNYEQYF. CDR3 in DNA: TGTGCCAGCGAGGGCGGGAACTACGAGCAGTACTTC.

The CDR3 sequence is CASSTGLANTGELFF. CDR3 coding DNA: TGTGCCAGTAGTACGGGACTAGCGAACACCGGGGAGCTGTTTTTT. The genes are TRBV19 and TRBJ2-2, with 8 bases aligning to TRBD2. The junction had 1 base not matched to a gene; V was cut back by 4 bases and J by 0 bases. Germline lookup yields CDR1 LNHDA and CDR2 SQIVND (reference sequence). The CDR3 has 15 amino acids.

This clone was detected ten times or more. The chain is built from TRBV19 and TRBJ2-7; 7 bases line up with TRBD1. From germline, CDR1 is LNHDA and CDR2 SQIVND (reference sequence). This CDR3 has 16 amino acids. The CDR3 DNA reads TGTGTGTCTACCGACAGGGAAAGGGCCAGCTCCTACGAGCAGTACTTC. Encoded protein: CVSTDRERASSYEQYF.

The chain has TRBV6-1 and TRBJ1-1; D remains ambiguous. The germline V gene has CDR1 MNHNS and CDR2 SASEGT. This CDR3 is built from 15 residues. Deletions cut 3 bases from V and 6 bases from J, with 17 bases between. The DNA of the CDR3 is TGTGCCAGCAGTGATGCTCCGGGATGGAGGGCTGAAGCTTTCTTT. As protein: CASSDAPGWRAEAFF.

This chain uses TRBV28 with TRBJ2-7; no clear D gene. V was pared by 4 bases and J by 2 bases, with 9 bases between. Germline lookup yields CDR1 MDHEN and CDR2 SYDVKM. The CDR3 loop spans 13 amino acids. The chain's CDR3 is CASSSVLTYEQYF. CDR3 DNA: TGTGCCAGCAGTTCTGTACTCACCTACGAGCAGTACTTC.

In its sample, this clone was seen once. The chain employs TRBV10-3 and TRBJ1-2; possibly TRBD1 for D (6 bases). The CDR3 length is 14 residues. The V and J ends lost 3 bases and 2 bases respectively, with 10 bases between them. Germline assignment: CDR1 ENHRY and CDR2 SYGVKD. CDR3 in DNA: TGTGCCATCAGTGACGACAGGACGAACTATGGCTACACCTTC. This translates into CAISDDRTNYGYTF.

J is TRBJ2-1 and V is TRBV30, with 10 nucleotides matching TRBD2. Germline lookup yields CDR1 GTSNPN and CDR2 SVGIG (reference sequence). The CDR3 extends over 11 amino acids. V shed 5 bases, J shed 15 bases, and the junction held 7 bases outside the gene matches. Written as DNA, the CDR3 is TGTGCCTGGGAGGTGGGACTAGCGATGTTCTTC. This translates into CAWEVGLAMFF.

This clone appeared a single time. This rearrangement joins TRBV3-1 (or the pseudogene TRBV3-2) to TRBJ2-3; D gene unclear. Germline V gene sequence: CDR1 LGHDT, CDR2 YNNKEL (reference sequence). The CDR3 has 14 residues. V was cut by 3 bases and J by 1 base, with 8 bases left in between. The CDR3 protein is CASSHGVGTDTQYF. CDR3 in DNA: TGTGCCAGCAGCCACGGAGTAGGCACAGATACGCAGTATTTT.

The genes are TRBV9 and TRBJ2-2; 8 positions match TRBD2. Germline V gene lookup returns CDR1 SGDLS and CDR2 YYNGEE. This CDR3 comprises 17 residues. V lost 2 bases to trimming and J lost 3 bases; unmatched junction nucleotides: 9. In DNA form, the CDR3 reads TGTGCCAGCAGCGTTCGAACGGGAGGGCGTCACACCGGGGAGCTGTTTTTT. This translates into CASSVRTGGRHTGELFF. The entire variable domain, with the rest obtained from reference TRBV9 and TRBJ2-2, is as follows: DSGVTQTPKHLITATGQRVTLRCSPRSGDLSVYWYQQSLDQGLQFLIQYYNGEERAKGNILERFSAQQFPDLHSELNLSSLELGDSALYFCASSVRTGGRHTGELFFGEGSRLTVL.

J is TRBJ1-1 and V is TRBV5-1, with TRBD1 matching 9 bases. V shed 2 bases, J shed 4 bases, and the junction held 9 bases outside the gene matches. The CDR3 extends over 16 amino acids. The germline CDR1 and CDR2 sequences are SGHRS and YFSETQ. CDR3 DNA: TGCGCCAGCAGCTTCCCCTACGGGACAGGGACCACTGAAGCTTTCTTT. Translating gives CASSFPYGTGTTEAFF. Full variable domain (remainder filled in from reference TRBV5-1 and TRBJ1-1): KAGVTQTPRYLIKTRGQQVTLSCSPISGHRSVSWYQQTPGQGLQFLFEYFSETQRNKGNFPGRFSGRQFSNSRSEMNVSTLELGDSALYLCASSFPYGTGTTEAFFGQGTRLTVV.

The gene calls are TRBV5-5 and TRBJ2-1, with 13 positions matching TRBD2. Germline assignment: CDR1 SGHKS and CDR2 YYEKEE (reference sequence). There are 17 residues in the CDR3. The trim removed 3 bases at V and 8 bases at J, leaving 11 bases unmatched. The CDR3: CASSWGGLAGVGDEQFF. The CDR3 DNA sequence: TGTGCCAGCAGCTGGGGTGGACTAGCGGGAGTTGGCGATGAGCAGTTCTTC.

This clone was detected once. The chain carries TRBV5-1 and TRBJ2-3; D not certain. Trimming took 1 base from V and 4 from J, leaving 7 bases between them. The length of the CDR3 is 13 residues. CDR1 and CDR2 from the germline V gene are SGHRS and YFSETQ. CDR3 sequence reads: CASSLSDSDTQYF. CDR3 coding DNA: TGCGCCAGCAGCTTGTCAGATTCAGATACGCAGTATTTT.

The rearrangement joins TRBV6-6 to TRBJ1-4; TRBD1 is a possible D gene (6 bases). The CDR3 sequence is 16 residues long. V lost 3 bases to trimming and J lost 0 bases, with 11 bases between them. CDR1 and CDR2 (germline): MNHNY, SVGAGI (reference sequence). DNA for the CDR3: TGTGCCAGCAGTTATGGACAGAACCCAACTAATGAAAAACTGTTTTTT. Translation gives CASSYGQNPTNEKLFF.

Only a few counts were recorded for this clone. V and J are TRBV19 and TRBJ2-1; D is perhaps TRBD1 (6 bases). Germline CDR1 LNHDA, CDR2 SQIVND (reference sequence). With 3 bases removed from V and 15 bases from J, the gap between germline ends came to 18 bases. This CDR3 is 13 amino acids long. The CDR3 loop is CASSMPGHQTAFF. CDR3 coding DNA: TGTGCCAGTAGTATGCCGGGACACCAAACGGCGTTCTTC.

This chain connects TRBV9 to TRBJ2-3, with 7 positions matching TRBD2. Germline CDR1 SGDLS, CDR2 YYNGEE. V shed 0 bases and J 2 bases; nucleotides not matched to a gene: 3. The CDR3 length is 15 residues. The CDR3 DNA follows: TGTGCCAGCAGCGTAGTCGGGGGGTACACAGATACGCAGTATTTT. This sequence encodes CASSVVGGYTDTQYF.

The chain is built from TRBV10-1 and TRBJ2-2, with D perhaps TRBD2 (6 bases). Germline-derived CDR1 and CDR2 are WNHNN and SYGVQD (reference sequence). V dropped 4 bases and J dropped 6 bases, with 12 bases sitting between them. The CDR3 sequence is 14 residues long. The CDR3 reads CASSASGGAGELFF. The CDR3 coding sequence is TGCGCCAGCAGTGCCTCCGGGGGTGCCGGGGAGCTGTTTTTT.

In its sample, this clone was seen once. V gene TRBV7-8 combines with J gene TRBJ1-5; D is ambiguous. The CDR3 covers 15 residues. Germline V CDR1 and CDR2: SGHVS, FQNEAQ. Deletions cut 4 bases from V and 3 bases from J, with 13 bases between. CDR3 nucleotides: TGTGCCAGCAGCTCGAGATGGTCCTTCAATCAGCCCCAGCATTTT. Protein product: CASSSRWSFNQPQHF.

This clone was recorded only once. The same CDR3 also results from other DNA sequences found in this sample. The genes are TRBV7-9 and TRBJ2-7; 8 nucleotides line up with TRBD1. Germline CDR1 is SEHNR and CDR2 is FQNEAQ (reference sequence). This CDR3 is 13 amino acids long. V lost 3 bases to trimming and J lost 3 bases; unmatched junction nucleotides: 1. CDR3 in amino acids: CASSFTGGYEQYF. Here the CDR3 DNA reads TGTGCCAGCAGCTTTACAGGGGGCTACGAGCAGTACTTC.

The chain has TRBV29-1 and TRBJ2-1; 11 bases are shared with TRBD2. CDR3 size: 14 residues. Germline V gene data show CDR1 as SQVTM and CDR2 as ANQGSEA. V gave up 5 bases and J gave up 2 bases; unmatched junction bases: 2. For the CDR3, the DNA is TGCAGCGTTTTGGGACTAGCGGCCTACAATGAGCAGTTCTTC. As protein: CSVLGLAAYNEQFF.